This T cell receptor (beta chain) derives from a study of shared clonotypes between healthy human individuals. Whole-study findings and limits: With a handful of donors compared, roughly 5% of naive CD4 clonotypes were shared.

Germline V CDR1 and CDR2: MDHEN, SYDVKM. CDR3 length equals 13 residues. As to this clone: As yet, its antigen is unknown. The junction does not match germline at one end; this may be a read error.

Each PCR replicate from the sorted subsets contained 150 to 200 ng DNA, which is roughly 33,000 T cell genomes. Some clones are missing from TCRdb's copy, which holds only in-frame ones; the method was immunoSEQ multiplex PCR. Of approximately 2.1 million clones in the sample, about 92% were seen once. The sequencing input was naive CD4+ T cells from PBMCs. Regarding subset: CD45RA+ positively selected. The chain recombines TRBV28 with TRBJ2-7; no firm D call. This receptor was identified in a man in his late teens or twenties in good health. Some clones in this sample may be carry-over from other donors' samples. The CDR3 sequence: CVSSPPPIYEQYF. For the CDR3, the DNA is TGTGTCAGCAGCCCACCCCCGATCTACGAGCAGTACTTC.